This T cell receptor (beta chain) was sequenced in a study of follicular helper T cells after annual influenza vaccination. Study-level information: Some donors were sampled over the 2013-2014, 2014-2015 and 2015-2016 vaccinations.

Study observations and caveats: ICOS-CD38- cTfh most often held earlier Day 7 ICOS+CD38+ clones. Plasmablast frequency change correlated with clonality change in ICOS+CD38+ cTfh.

Points on this clone: Its cognate antigen is unknown.

V shed 1 base, J shed 5 bases, and the junction held 7 bases outside the gene matches. The germline V gene encodes CDR1 SGHTA and CDR2 FQGNSA. There are 16 residues in the CDR3. Method: immunoSEQ multiplex PCR; TCRdb's copy keeps in-frame clones and lacks some. The sample yields some 11,000 clones, roughly 80% seen once. The rearrangement joins TRBV7-2 to TRBJ2-5; 10 bases agree with TRBD2. The source was CXCR5- memory CD4+ T cells sorted from blood, collected 6 weeks after influenza vaccination. This clonotype was sampled from an adult who received the influenza vaccine. CDR3 in DNA: TGTGCCAGCAGCTTAGGAGCGGGGGGGCCTAGGGAGACCCAGTACTTC. Translated, it gives CASSLGAGGPRETQYF.